Each of the 13 T cell receptor beta chains below was sequenced from the same sample in a study of post-analysis software for immune sequencing data. The TCR beta cDNA libraries carried unique molecular identifiers. Using its own MiXCR run on the PCR reads, TCRdb lists one record per CDR3 protein. The table includes roughly 570,000 distinct CDR3 sequences, roughly 34% detected once. The antigens these receptors bind are not known. Study conclusions and caveats: Roughly five TRBV segments were significantly more frequent in patients than in controls. TRBV5-6, TRBV5-1 and TRBV20-1 were among these segments.

The sequenced sample consisted of blood. The receptors were sampled from a girl between 2 and 17 years old with multiple sclerosis.

In its sample, this clonotype was seen a few times. This chain links TRBV5-8 with TRBJ1-5; D perhaps matches TRBD1 (5 bases). CDR1 is SGHTS and CDR2 is YDEGEE in the germline V gene. There are 17 residues in the CDR3. V lost 7 bases and J lost 2, with 22 bases in between. The CDR3 spells CASDPTGGGIRNQPQHF. The CDR3 DNA reads TGTGCCAGCGATCCCACCGGGGGAGGGATACGCAATCAGCCCCAGCATTTT.

This clonotype showed up just a few times. The rearrangement joins TRBV7-2 to TRBJ2-7; D gene unclear. This CDR3 spans 14 amino acids. Trimming pared 3 bases from V and 4 bases from J, leaving 13 bases between. CDR1 and CDR2 (germline): SGHTA, FQGNSA. In nucleotides, the CDR3 is TGTGCCAGCAGCTTCTTTCTAGGGTGGTACGAGCAGTACTTC. Residues: CASSFFLGWYEQYF.

A few counts support this clonotype. This chain links TRBV7-9 with TRBJ2-3; D perhaps matches TRBD2 (5 bases). CDR3 length: 13 amino acids. With 2 bases removed from V and 5 bases from J, the gap between germline ends came to 8 bases. The germline V gene encodes CDR1 SEHNR and CDR2 FQNEAQ (reference sequence). CDR3 sequence (DNA): TGTGCCAGCAGCTTAAGCGAGGGAGATACGCAGTATTTT. The encoded protein is CASSLSEGDTQYF.

This chain connects TRBV6-2 or TRBV6-3 to TRBJ1-2, with unresolved D. Germline CDR1 MNHEY, CDR2 SVGEGT. V lost 6 bases, J lost 8 bases, and 10 bases lay in between. CDR3 size: 11 residues. In DNA, the CDR3 is TGTGCCAGCAGCCAGGCAGCCGGCTACACCTTC. Its protein product is CASSQAAGYTF.

This chain uses TRBV7-2 with TRBJ1-4, with a tentative D call TRBD1 (6 bases). Trimming cost V 5 bases and J 7 bases, with 11 bases left between them. The CDR3 loop spans 13 amino acids. Per the germline V gene, CDR1 is SGHTA and CDR2 is FQGNSA. The CDR3 spells CASSQGRVEKLFF. CDR3 DNA: TGTGCCAGCAGCCAGGGGAGGGTTGAAAAACTGTTTTTT.

The chain is built from TRBV21-1 and TRBJ2-1; the listed D gene, TRBD2, was not tested against the DNA. TRBV21-1 is labeled a pseudogene. This CDR3 comprises 17 residues. This chain's CDR3 is CASSKDEAPGLAGSQFF. CDR3 DNA: TGTGCCAGCAGCAAAGATGAAGCTCCGGGACTAGCGGGGTCTCAGTTCTTC.

This clonotype was counted only a few times. The J gene is TRBJ2-1, the V gene TRBV9, with 16 bases matching TRBD2. Trimming cost V 0 bases and J 4 bases; bases outside gene matches: 4. CDR1 SGDLS and CDR2 YYNGEE come from the germline V gene. This CDR3 comprises 18 residues. The CDR3 sequence: CASSVEWGLAGGYNEQFF. For the CDR3, the DNA is TGTGCCAGCAGCGTAGAGTGGGGACTAGCGGGGGGGTACAATGAGCAGTTCTTC.

This clonotype was detected a few times. This chain connects TRBV29-1 to TRBJ2-5; 7 bases line up with TRBD1. This CDR3 has 14 amino acids. Trimming took 7 bases from V and 4 from J; bases not matched to a gene: 12. The V gene's germline CDR1 is SQVTM and CDR2 ANQGSEA. The CDR3 nucleotides read TGCAGCGCCAGACAGGGCCCCGTGGGAGAGACCCAGTACTTC. The encoded protein is CSARQGPVGETQYF.

About this clonotype: This may arise from a read error, as a much more abundant clone is one base away. The V call is TRBV7-9, the J call TRBJ1-5; D is undetermined. This CDR3 region has 12 residues. V was shortened by 3 bases and J by 10 bases, with 10 bases between the two germline ends. Germline assignment: CDR1 SEHNR and CDR2 FQNEAQ (reference sequence). For the CDR3, the DNA is TGTGCCAGCAGCTTTGTAGGTCACCCCCAGCATTTT. The encoded protein is CASSFVGHPQHF.

The chain employs TRBV20-1 and TRBJ2-5; 8 bases are shared with TRBD2. Germline CDR1 reads DFQATT; CDR2 reads SNEGSKA (reference sequence). J gave up 5 bases and V 3 bases, and 14 bases lay outside the gene matches. The CDR3 extends over 16 amino acids. The CDR3 nucleotides are TGCAGTGCTAGCCGGACTAGCCTTGCCGGGATGGAGACCCAGTACTTC. Translated: CSASRTSLAGMETQYF.

The chain is built from TRBV3-1 and TRBJ2-5; 9 positions agree with TRBD2. Germline V gives CDR1 LGHDT, CDR2 YNNKEL (reference sequence). The CDR3 covers 16 residues. After removal of 3 bases from V and 5 bases from J, the junction contained 10 bases not matched to a gene. CDR3 region: CASSHPLQRGAETQYF. CDR3 bases: TGTGCCAGCAGCCATCCACTCCAGCGGGGGGCCGAGACCCAGTACTTC.

Remarks on this clonotype: This may arise from a read error, as a much more abundant clone is one base away. The chain joins TRBV20-1 to TRBJ2-5; TRBD2 matches at 8 bases. This CDR3 comprises 13 residues. V shed 6 bases, J shed 4 bases, and the junction held 7 bases outside the gene matches. Germline assignment: CDR1 DFQATT and CDR2 SNEGSKA (reference sequence). The CDR3 DNA reads TGCAGTGCGCAGACGGGGGGGATAGAGACCCAGTACTTC. Translation gives CSAQTGGIETQYF.

Comments on this clonotype: One end of the junction varies from germline; a read error may be responsible. V is TRBV12-3 or TRBV12-4 and J is TRBJ2-3, with 7 nucleotides matching TRBD2. The CDR3 has 14 residues. CDR3 in DNA: TGTGCCAGCAGTATAGCGGGTAGCACAGATACGCAGTATTTT. As protein: CASSIAGSTDTQYF.